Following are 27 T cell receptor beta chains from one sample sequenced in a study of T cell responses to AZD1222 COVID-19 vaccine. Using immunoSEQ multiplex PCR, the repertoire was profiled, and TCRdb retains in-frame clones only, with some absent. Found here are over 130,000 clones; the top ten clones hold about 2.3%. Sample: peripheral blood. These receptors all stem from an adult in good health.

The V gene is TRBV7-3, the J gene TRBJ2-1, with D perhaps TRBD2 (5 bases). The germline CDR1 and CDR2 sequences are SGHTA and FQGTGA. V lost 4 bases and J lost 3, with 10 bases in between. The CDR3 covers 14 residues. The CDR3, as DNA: TGTGCCAGCAGCTCAAGCACTAGCTACAATGAGCAGTTCTTC. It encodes CASSSSTSYNEQFF.

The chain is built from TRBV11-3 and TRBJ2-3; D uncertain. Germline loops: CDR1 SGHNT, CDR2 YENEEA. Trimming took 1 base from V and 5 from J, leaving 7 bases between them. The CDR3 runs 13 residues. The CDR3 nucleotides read TGTGCCAGCAGCTTAGGTCTGCTAGATACGCAGTATTTT. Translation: CASSLGLLDTQYF.

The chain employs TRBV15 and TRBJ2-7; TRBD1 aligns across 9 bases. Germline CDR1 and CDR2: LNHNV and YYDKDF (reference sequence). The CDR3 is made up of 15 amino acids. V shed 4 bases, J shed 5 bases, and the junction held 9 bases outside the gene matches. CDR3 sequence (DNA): TGTGCCACCAGCATCCCAGGGACAGGGTCCCACGAGCAGTACTTC. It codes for CATSIPGTGSHEQYF.

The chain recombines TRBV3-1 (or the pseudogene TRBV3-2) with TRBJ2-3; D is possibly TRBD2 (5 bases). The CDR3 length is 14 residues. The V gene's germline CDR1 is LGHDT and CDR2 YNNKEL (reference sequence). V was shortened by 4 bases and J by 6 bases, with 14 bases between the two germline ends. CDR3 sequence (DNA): TGTGCCAGCAGCCCCGGACTGGAGACGGATACGCAGTATTTT. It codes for CASSPGLETDTQYF.

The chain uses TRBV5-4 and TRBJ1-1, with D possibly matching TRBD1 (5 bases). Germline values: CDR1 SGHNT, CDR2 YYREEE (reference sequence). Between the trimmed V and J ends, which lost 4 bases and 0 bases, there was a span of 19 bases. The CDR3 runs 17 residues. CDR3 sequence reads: CASSPPLAGTVNTEAFF. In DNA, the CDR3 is TGTGCCAGCAGCCCTCCACTCGCCGGGACGGTGAACACTGAAGCTTTCTTT. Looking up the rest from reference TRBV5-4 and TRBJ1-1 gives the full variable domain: ETGVTQSPTHLIKTRGQQVTLRCSSQSGHNTVSWYQQALGQGPQFIFQYYREEENGRGNFPPRFSGLQFPNYSSELNVNALELDDSALYLCASSPPLAGTVNTEAFFGQGTRLTVV.

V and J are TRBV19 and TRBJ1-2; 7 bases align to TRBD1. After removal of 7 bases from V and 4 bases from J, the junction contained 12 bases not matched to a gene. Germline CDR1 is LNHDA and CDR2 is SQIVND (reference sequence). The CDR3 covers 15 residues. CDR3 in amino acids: CASTTNRGSSYGYTF. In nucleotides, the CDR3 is TGTGCCAGTACCACCAACAGGGGATCCAGCTATGGCTACACCTTC.

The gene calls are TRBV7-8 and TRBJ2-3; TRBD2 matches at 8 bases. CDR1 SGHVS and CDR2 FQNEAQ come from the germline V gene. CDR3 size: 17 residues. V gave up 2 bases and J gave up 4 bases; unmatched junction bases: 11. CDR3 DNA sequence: TGTGCCAGCAGCTTATCAATGGCGGGGGGTTTCGCAGATACGCAGTATTTT. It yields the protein CASSLSMAGGFADTQYF. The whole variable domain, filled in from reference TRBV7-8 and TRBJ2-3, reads GAGVSQSPRYKVAKRGQDVALRCDPISGHVSLFWYQQALGQGPEFLTYFQNEAQLDKSGLPSDRFFAERPEGSVSTLKIQRTQQEDSAVYLCASSLSMAGGFADTQYFGPGTRLTVL.

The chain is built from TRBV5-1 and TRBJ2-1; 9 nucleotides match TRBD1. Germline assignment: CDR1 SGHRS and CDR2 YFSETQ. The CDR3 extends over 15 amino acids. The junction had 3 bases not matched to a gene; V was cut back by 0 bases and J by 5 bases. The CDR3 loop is CASSLAGQGNNEQFF. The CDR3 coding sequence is TGCGCCAGCAGCTTGGCCGGACAGGGGAACAATGAGCAGTTCTTC.

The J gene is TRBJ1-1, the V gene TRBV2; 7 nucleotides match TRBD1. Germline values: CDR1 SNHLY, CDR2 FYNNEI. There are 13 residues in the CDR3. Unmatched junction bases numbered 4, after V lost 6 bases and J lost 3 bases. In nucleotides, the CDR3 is TGTGCCAGCAGGGGACAGCCAGACACTGAAGCTTTCTTT. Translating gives CASRGQPDTEAFF.

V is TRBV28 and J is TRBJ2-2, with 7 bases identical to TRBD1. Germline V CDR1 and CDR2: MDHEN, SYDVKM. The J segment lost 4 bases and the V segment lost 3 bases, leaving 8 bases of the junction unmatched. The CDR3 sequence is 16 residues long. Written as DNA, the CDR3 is TGTGCCAGCAGTTTGGGTCAGGGGGTTGTCACCGGGGAGCTGTTTTTT. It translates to CASSLGQGVVTGELFF. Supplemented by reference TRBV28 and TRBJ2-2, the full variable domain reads DVKVTQSSRYLVKRTGEKVFLECVQDMDHENMFWYRQDPGLGLRLIYFSYDVKMKEKGDIPEGYSVSREKKERFSLILESASTNQTSMYLCASSLGQGVVTGELFFGEGSRLTVL.

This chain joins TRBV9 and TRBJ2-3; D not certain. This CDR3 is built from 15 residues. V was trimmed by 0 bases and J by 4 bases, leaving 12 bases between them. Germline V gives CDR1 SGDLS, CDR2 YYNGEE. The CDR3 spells CASSVDGSGSDTQYF. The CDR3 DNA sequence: TGTGCCAGCAGCGTAGATGGGTCAGGTTCAGATACGCAGTATTTT.

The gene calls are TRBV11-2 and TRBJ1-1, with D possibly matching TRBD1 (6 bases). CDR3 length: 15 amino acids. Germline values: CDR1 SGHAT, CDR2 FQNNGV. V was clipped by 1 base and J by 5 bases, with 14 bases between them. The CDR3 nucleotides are TGTGCCAGCAGCTTAGGGCCAGGGGAAAGTACTGAAGCTTTCTTT. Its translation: CASSLGPGESTEAFF.

This chain's CDR3 is CASSIRDRYQPQHF. The CDR3 DNA sequence: TGTGCCAGTAGTATCCGGGACAGATATCAGCCCCAGCATTTT. This rearrangement joins TRBV19 to TRBJ1-5; TRBD1 aligns across 7 bases. The CDR3 loop spans 14 amino acids. The V and J ends lost 3 bases and 5 bases, in that order; junction bases with no gene match: 4. From germline, CDR1 is LNHDA and CDR2 SQIVND (reference sequence).

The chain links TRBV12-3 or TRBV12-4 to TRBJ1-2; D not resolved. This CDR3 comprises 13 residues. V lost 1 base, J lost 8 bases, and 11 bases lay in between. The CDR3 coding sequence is TGTGCCAGCAGTTTAGAAGTCGGATACGGCTACACCTTC. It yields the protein CASSLEVGYGYTF.

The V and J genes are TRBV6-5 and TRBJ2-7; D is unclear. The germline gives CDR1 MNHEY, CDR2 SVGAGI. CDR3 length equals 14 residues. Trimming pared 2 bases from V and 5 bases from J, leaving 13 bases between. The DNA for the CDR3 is TGTGCCAGCAGTTACCCGAGTGGTGTCAACGAGCAGTACTTC. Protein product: CASSYPSGVNEQYF.

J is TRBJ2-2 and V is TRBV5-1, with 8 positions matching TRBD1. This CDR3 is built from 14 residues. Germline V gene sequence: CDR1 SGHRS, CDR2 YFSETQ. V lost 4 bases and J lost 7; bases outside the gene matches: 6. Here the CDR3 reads CASSRTGYGGELFF. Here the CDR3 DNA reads TGCGCCAGCAGCCGGACAGGGTATGGCGGGGAGCTGTTTTTT.

CDR3 sequence reads: CASSTGLADTQYF. The CDR3 DNA sequence: TGTGCCAGTAGCACCGGACTAGCAGATACGCAGTATTTT. The rearrangement uses TRBV19 and TRBJ2-3, with 7 bases matching TRBD2. V gave up 6 bases and J gave up 4 bases; unmatched junction bases: 4. This CDR3 has 13 amino acids. Germline-derived CDR1 and CDR2 are LNHDA and SQIVND (reference sequence).

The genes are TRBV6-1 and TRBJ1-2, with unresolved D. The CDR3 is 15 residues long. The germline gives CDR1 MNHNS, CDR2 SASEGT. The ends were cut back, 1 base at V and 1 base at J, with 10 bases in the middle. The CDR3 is CASSEEGLINYGYTF. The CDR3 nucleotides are TGTGCCAGCAGTGAAGAAGGGCTGATTAACTATGGCTACACCTTC.

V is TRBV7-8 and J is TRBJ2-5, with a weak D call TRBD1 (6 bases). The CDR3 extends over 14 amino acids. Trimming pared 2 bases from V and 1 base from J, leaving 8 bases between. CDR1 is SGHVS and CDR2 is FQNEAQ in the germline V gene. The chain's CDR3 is CASSLSTGQETQYF. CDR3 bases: TGTGCCAGCAGCTTATCGACAGGCCAAGAGACCCAGTACTTC.

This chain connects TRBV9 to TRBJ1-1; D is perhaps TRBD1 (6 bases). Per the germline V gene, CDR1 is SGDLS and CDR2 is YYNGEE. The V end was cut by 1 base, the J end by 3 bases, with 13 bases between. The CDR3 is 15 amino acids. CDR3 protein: CASSVWGTRDTEAFF. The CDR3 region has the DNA TGTGCCAGCAGCGTATGGGGGACAAGGGACACTGAAGCTTTCTTT. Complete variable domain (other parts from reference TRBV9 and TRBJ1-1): DSGVTQTPKHLITATGQRVTLRCSPRSGDLSVYWYQQSLDQGLQFLIQYYNGEERAKGNILERFSAQQFPDLHSELNLSSLELGDSALYFCASSVWGTRDTEAFFGQGTRLTVV.

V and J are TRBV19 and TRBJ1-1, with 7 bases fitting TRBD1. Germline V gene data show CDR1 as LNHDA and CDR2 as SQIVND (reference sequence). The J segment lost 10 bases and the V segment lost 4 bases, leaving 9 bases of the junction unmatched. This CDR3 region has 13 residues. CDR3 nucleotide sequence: TGTGCCAGTAGTACTCGAGGACAGGTTGTAGCTTTCTTT. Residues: CASSTRGQVVAFF.

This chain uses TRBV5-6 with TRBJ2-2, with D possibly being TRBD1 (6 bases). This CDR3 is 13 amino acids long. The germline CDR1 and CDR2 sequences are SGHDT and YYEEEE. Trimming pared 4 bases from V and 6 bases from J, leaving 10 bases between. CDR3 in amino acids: CASSPNRAGELFF. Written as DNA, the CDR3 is TGTGCCAGCAGCCCCAACAGGGCCGGGGAGCTGTTTTTT.

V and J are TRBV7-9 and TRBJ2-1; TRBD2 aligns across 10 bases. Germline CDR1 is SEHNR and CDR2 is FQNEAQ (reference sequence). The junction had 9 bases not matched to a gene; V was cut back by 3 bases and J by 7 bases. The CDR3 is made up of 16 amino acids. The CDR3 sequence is CASSFEAGGPGNEQFF. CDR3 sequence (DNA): TGTGCCAGCAGCTTTGAAGCGGGGGGGCCTGGAAATGAGCAGTTCTTC.

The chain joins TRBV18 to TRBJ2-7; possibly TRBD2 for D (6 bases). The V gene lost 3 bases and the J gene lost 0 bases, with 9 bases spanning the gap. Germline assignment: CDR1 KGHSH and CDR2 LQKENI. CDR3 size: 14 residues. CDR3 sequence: CASSPVTSSYEQYF. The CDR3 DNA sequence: TGTGCCAGCTCACCTGTGACTAGCTCCTACGAGCAGTACTTC.

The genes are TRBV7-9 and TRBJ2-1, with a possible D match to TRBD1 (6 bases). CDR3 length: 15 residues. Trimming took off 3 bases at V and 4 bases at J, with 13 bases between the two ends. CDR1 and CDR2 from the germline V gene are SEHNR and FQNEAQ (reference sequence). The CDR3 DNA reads TGTGCCAGCAGCTTGAAGGGGGACAAATACAATGAGCAGTTCTTC. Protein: CASSLKGDKYNEQFF.

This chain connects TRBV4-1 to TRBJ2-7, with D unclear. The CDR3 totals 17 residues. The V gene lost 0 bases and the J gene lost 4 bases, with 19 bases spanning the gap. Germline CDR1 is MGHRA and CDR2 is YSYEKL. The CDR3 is CASSQDEREQTWYEQYF. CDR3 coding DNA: TGCGCCAGCAGCCAAGATGAACGAGAGCAGACGTGGTACGAGCAGTACTTC.

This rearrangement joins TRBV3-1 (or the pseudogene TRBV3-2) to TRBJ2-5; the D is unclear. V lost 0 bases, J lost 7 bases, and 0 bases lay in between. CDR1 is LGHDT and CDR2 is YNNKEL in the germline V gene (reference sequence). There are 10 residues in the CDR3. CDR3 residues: CASSQETQYF. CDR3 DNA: TGTGCCAGCAGCCAAGAGACCCAGTACTTC.